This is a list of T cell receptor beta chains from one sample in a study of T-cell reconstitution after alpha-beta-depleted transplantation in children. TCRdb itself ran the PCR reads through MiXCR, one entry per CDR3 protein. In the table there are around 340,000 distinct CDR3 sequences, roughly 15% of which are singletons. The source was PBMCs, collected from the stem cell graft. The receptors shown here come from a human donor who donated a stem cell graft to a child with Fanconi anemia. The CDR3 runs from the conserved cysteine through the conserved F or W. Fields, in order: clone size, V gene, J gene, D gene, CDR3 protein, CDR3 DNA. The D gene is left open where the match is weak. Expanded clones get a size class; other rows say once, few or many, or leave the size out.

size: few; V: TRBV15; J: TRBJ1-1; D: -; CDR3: CATSSSGTEAFF; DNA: TGTGCCACCAGCAGCAGTGGCACTGAAGCTTTCTTT
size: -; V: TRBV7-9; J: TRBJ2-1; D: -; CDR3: CAVLGEQFF; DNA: TGTGCCGTACTTGGGGAGCAGTTCTTC
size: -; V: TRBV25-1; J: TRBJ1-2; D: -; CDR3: CASRRGENYGYTF; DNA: TGTGCCAGCAGGCGGGGTGAGAACTATGGCTACACCTTC
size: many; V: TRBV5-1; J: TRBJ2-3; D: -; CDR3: CASSIGTRTDTQYF; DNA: TGCGCCAGCAGCATCGGGACAAGGACAGATACGCAGTATTTT
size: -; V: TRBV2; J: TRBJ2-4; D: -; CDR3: CASSEREQNIQYF; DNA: TGTGCCAGCAGTGAAAGGGAACAAAACATTCAGTACTTC
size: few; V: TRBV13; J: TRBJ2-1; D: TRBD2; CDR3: CASSNIGTRGRWGGDNEQFF; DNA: TGTGCCAGCAGCAACATAGGCACTAGAGGGAGATGGGGGGGAGACAATGAGCAGTTCTTC
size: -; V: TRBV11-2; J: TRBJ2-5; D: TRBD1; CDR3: CASSFGGTGQETQYF; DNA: TGTGCCAGCAGCTTCGGTGGGACAGGGCAAGAGACCCAGTACTTC
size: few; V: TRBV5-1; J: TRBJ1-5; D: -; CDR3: CASSPGSSSNQPQHF; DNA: TGCGCCAGCAGTCCCGGCTCCTCTAGCAATCAGCCCCAGCATTTT
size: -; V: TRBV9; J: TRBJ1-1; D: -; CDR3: CASSPQSISNTEAFF; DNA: TGTGCCAGCAGCCCCCAGTCGATTTCGAACACTGAAGCTTTCTTT
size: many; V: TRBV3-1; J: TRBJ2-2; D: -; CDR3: CASSLQTAANTGELFF; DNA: TGTGCCAGCAGCCTCCAGACGGCCGCGAACACCGGGGAGCTGTTTTTT
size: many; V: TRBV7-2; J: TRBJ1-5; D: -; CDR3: CASSRQPQHF; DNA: TGTGCCAGCTCAAGACAGCCCCAGCATTTT
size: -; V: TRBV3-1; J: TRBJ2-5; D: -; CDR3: CASSLRLGTQYF; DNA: TGTGCCAGCAGCCTTCGATTGGGTACCCAGTACTTC
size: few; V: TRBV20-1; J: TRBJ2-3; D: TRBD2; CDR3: CSAIAGESTQYF; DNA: TGCAGTGCCATAGCGGGGGAGAGTACGCAGTATTTT
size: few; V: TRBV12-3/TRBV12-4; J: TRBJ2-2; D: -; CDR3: CASSIGQLTGELFF; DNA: TGTGCCAGCAGCATAGGACAGTTAACCGGGGAGCTGTTTTTT
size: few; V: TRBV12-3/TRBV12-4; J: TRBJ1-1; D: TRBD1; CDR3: CASRIQGRTEAFF; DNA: TGTGCCAGCCGAATACAGGGGAGGACTGAAGCTTTCTTT
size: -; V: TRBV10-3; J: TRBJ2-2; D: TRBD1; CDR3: CATRGQITGELFF; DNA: TGTGCCACCCGGGGACAGATCACCGGGGAGCTGTTTTTT
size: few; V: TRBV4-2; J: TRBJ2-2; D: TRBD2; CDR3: CASSHGGETGELFF; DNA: TGTGCCAGCAGCCACGGGGGGGAAACCGGGGAGCTGTTTTTT
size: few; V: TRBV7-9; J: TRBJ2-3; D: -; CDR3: CASSLGVGAYTQYF; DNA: TGTGCCAGCAGCTTAGGCGTGGGGGCGTATACGCAGTATTTT
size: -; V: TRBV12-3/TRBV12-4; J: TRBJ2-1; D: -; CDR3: CASSRLGSSYNEQFF; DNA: TGTGCCAGCAGTCGACTAGGGAGCTCCTACAATGAGCAGTTCTTC
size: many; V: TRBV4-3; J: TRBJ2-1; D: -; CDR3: CASSHDSGVLAEQFF; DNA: TGCGCCAGCAGCCATGATTCGGGGGTCTTGGCTGAGCAGTTCTTC
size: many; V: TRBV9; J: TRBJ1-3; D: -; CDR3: CASSVGSGNTIYF; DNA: TGTGCCAGCAGCGTAGGCTCTGGAAACACCATATATTTT
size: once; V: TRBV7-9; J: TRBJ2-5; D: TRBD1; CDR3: CASSFLQGAQETQYF; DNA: TGTGCCAGCAGCTTTCTTCAGGGGGCCCAAGAGACCCAGTACTTC